The following is a T cell receptor (beta chain) sequence with its context. The sample originates from a study of shared T cell receptors in the human thymus. Using immunoSEQ multiplex PCR, the repertoire was profiled, and TCRdb retains in-frame clones only, with some absent. The sample records about 660,000 clones, more than 75% being singletons. These records were also assigned to another study, of human thymus T cells. In that study: Thymic tissue was derived from resections collected during corrective heart surgery. Related research described strongly overlapping thymic repertoires in unrelated people.

The receptor was isolated from a boy younger than two with a congenital heart defect. The sequencing input was thymocytes.

This CDR3 reads CASSQERVAGENYEQYF. The CDR3 nucleotides are TGCGCCAGCAGCCAAGAAAGAGTAGCGGGAGAGAACTACGAGCAGTACTTC. The chain recombines TRBV4-3 with TRBJ2-7; 9 nucleotides match TRBD2. Unmatched junction bases numbered 9, after V lost 0 bases and J lost 3 bases. In germline, CDR1 is LGHNA, CDR2 YSLEER. The CDR3 is 17 amino acids.